One sample yielded the 14 T cell receptor beta chains listed below, sequenced in a study of siplizumab effects on memory and regulatory T cells. Sequencing was performed with immunoSEQ multiplex PCR; in TCRdb, only in-frame clones are kept and a portion is missing. This table holds approximately 100,000 clones, roughly 94% found once. The sample was non-Treg CD4+ T cells sorted from blood. All receptors come from a human donor in good health.

The chain links TRBV29-1 to TRBJ1-5; weak D call: TRBD1 (6 bases). CDR1 is SQVTM, CDR2 ANQGSEA, per germline. V was cut by 5 bases and J by 6 bases, with 11 bases left in between. The CDR3 totals 12 residues. The CDR3 DNA reads as TGCAGCGTTTGGGACACCGGTCAGCCCCAGCATTTT. Translated, it gives CSVWDTGQPQHF.

The chain has TRBV19 and TRBJ2-2; 10 bases are shared with TRBD1. Trimming removed 10 bases from V and 0 bases from J; junction bases left unmatched: 14. Germline V gene lookup returns CDR1 LNHDA and CDR2 SQIVND (reference sequence). This CDR3 contains 18 residues. The CDR3 nucleotides read TGTGCCACCGGCCCGGGACAGGGGCGAATTACGAACACCGGGGAGCTGTTTTTT. This encodes CATGPGQGRITNTGELFF. The whole variable domain, filled in from reference TRBV19 and TRBJ2-2, reads DGGITQSPKYLFRKEGQNVTLSCEQNLNHDAMYWYRQDPGQGLRLIYYSQIVNDFQKGDIAEGYSVSREKKESFPLTVTSAQKNPTAFYLCATGPGQGRITNTGELFFGEGSRLTVL.

The V call is TRBV9, the J call TRBJ1-1; perhaps TRBD1 as D (5 bases). V lost 4 bases and J 4 bases, leaving 17 bases between the germline ends. CDR3 length: 15 amino acids. Germline values: CDR1 SGDLS, CDR2 YYNGEE. The CDR3: CASSPRLRRGTEAFF. CDR3 bases: TGTGCCAGCAGCCCCCGTCTTCGGAGGGGCACTGAAGCTTTCTTT.

This chain joins TRBV6-1 and TRBJ1-5; no firm D call. The germline V and J ends were trimmed by 3 bases and 5 bases, with 2 bases remaining between them. Germline lookup yields CDR1 MNHNS and CDR2 SASEGT. The CDR3 runs to 11 residues. The CDR3, as DNA: TGTGCCAGCAGTGAGTATCAGCCCCAGCATTTT. Its protein product is CASSEYQPQHF.

The genes are TRBV2 and TRBJ2-5; D is uncertain. The CDR3 is 11 residues long. CDR1 SNHLY and CDR2 FYNNEI come from the germline V gene. Trimming cost V 8 bases and J 7 bases, with 11 bases left between them. This CDR3 is CASLSSVTQYF. The CDR3 nucleotides are TGTGCCAGCTTATCTTCCGTGACCCAGTACTTC.

V and J are TRBV30 and TRBJ2-6, with D tentatively TRBD2 (6 bases). The germline gives CDR1 GTSNPN, CDR2 SVGIG (reference sequence). CDR3 length equals 19 residues. Between the trimmed V and J ends, which lost 0 bases and 2 bases, there was a span of 20 bases. In nucleotides, the CDR3 is TGTGCCTGGAGTGTACCAACAGGAGGGCTTTCGGCTGGGGCCAACGTCCTGACTTTC. It codes for CAWSVPTGGLSAGANVLTF.

The rearrangement uses TRBV7-3 and TRBJ1-2; 7 nucleotides line up with TRBD1. The CDR3 extends over 13 amino acids. V was pared by 2 bases and J by 9 bases, with 6 bases of the junction left unmatched. Germline V gene lookup returns CDR1 SGHTA and CDR2 FQGTGA. In DNA, the CDR3 is TGTGCCAGCAGCTTAGACAGGGAGGGTCGCTACACCTTC. It codes for CASSLDREGRYTF.

The rearrangement links TRBV2 to TRBJ2-7; 7 bases match TRBD2. Trimming took 1 base from V and 2 from J; bases not matched to a gene: 8. From germline, CDR1 is SNHLY and CDR2 FYNNEI. The CDR3 has 16 residues. This CDR3 is CASSEVASGAPYEQYF. CDR3 bases: TGTGCCAGCAGTGAAGTGGCTAGCGGAGCCCCCTACGAGCAGTACTTC.

The chain joins TRBV5-1 to TRBJ1-2; D not resolved. Trimming shortened V by 1 base and J by 6 bases, and 7 bases separated the two germline ends. Looked up from germline, CDR1 is SGHRS and CDR2 is YFSETQ. There are 12 residues in the CDR3. The chain's CDR3 is CASSLKSHGYTF. CDR3 coding DNA: TGCGCCAGCAGCTTGAAATCACATGGCTACACCTTC.

The table lists this clone with a count of one. The rearrangement joins TRBV5-6 to TRBJ1-2; TRBD1 matches at 11 bases. The ends lost 3 bases at V and 1 base at J; junction bases unmatched: 5. The germline CDR1 and CDR2 sequences are SGHDT and YYEEEE. The CDR3 is 16 amino acids. The CDR3 sequence: CASSSRGTGGNYGYTF. CDR3 nucleotide sequence: TGTGCCAGCAGCTCAAGGGGGACAGGGGGTAACTATGGCTACACCTTC.

CDR3 in amino acids: CASSPVGTGAYGYTF. CDR3 DNA sequence: TGCGCCAGCTCACCGGTGGGGACGGGGGCCTATGGCTACACCTTC. This chain uses TRBV5-1 with TRBJ1-2, with a tentative D call TRBD1 (6 bases). The CDR3 is 15 residues long. V was trimmed by 7 bases and J by 4 bases, leaving 20 bases between them. Germline-derived CDR1 and CDR2 are SGHRS and YFSETQ.

This chain joins TRBV6-4 and TRBJ2-1; 10 nucleotides align to TRBD2. The CDR3 spans 17 residues. The germline gives CDR1 MRHNA, CDR2 SNTAGT. Trimming took 0 bases from V and 7 from J; bases not matched to a gene: 9. The CDR3 region has the DNA TGTGCCAGCAGTGACTCCCTTAGCGGGGGGCGTTCGAATGAGCAGTTCTTC. Amino acids: CASSDSLSGGRSNEQFF.

This sequence joins TRBV19 and TRBJ2-2, with 9 bases aligning to TRBD1. The CDR3 is made up of 16 amino acids. V dropped 7 bases and J dropped 8; count of bases not matched to a gene: 14. The V gene's germline CDR1 is LNHDA and CDR2 SQIVND (reference sequence). The CDR3 sequence: CASTVYGTGIRGELFF. DNA of the CDR3: TGTGCCAGTACCGTGTATGGGACAGGGATACGGGGGGAGCTGTTTTTT. The full variable domain, its missing parts supplied by reference TRBV19 and TRBJ2-2, is DGGITQSPKYLFRKEGQNVTLSCEQNLNHDAMYWYRQDPGQGLRLIYYSQIVNDFQKGDIAEGYSVSREKKESFPLTVTSAQKNPTAFYLCASTVYGTGIRGELFFGEGSRLTVL.

In this sample, this clone turned up once. J is TRBJ1-1 and V is TRBV19, with a tentative D call TRBD1 (5 bases). Trimming shortened V by 6 bases and J by 5 bases, and 16 bases separated the two germline ends. Germline V lookup: CDR1 LNHDA, CDR2 SQIVND (reference sequence). The CDR3 is made up of 14 amino acids. CDR3 nucleotide sequence: TGTGCCAGTAGAAGCGGAGAGGCAGGGACTGAAGCTTTCTTT. Translating it yields CASRSGEAGTEAFF.